Following are 20 T cell receptor beta chains from one sample sequenced in a study of T cell responses to AZD1222 COVID-19 vaccine. Repertoires were generated with immunoSEQ multiplex PCR, while TCRdb's copy carries only in-frame clones and drops some. In the table there are about 97,000 clones, more than 85% of which are singletons. Sequenced material: peripheral blood, taken on day 0 of AZD1222 vaccination. Receptors originate from an adult in good health.

This sequence joins TRBV28 and TRBJ1-2; 8 nucleotides match TRBD1. This CDR3 comprises 17 residues. Trimming at V came to 6 bases and at J to 7 bases, leaving 19 bases not matched to a gene. Germline V CDR1 and CDR2: MDHEN, SYDVKM. Written as DNA, the CDR3 is TGTGCCAGCAGAGACTATGGGCCGGGACAGGTATCCTCTGGCTACACCTTC. Translating gives CASRDYGPGQVSSGYTF.

This clone has only one observation. The chain combines TRBV28 with TRBJ1-5, with D maybe TRBD1 (5 bases). Between the trimmed V and J ends, which lost 8 bases and 4 bases, there was a span of 12 bases. There are 13 residues in the CDR3. Per germline, CDR1 MDHEN and CDR2 SYDVKM. CDR3 in DNA: TGTGCCAGCCAGGGTGGGGGGAATCAGCCCCAGCATTTT. Its translation is CASQGGGNQPQHF.

The rearrangement joins TRBV28 to TRBJ1-6; a possible D gene is TRBD1 (6 bases). With 2 bases removed from V and 10 bases from J, the gap between germline ends came to 18 bases. Germline loops: CDR1 MDHEN, CDR2 SYDVKM. This CDR3 has 16 amino acids. The CDR3 is CASSLTHSGAGSPLHF. CDR3 bases: TGTGCCAGCAGTTTAACGCACTCGGGGGCCGGCTCACCCCTCCACTTT.

V and J are TRBV7-2 and TRBJ2-6; TRBD2 agrees at 8 bases. CDR3 length: 16 residues. Per the germline V gene, CDR1 is SGHTA and CDR2 is FQGNSA. With V trimmed by 4 bases and J by 4 bases, 6 bases remained unmatched. The CDR3 coding sequence is TGTGCCAGCAGCTCGCAAGCGGGGGCAGGGGCCAACGTCCTGACTTTC. It is translated as CASSSQAGAGANVLTF. Full variable domain (missing parts from reference TRBV7-2 and TRBJ2-6): GAGVSQSPSNKVTEKGKDVELRCDPISGHTALYWYRQSLGQGLEFLIYFQGNSAPDKSGLPSDRFSAERTGGSVSTLTIQRTQQEDSAVYLCASSSQAGAGANVLTFGAGSRLTVL.

The chain is built from TRBV7-9 and TRBJ1-2; no clear D gene. CDR3 size: 11 residues. CDR1 SEHNR and CDR2 FQNEAQ come from the germline V gene (reference sequence). Trimming left V 5 bases short and J 5 bases short, with 6 bases between. CDR3 sequence reads: CASSLHYGYTF. The CDR3, as DNA: TGTGCCAGCAGCCTTCATTATGGCTACACCTTC.

J is TRBJ1-3 and V is TRBV28; 12 bases map to TRBD1. The CDR3 consists of 14 residues. CDR1 MDHEN and CDR2 SYDVKM come from the germline V gene. Losses at the gene ends were 10 bases for V and 9 bases for J; bases not matched to a gene: 10. The CDR3: CATGQGAPWGTIYF. For the CDR3, the DNA is TGTGCCACGGGACAGGGGGCACCCTGGGGCACCATATATTTT.

V usage is TRBV7-9 and J usage is TRBJ1-2, with D maybe TRBD1 (5 bases). CDR1 is SEHNR, CDR2 FQNEAQ, per germline (reference sequence). The CDR3 is made up of 14 amino acids. Trimming removed 0 bases at V and 5 bases at J, with 10 bases between. The CDR3 DNA follows: TGTGCCAGCAGCTTAGCAGGGGTTCAGTATGGCTACACCTTC. Its protein product is CASSLAGVQYGYTF.

This clone was counted a single time. V usage is TRBV6-5 and J usage is TRBJ1-2; D perhaps matches TRBD1 (5 bases). Germline loops: CDR1 MNHEY, CDR2 SVGAGI. The V end was cut by 6 bases, the J end by 4 bases, with 12 bases between. The CDR3 is 13 amino acids. The CDR3 spells CASSSGTLYGYTF. The CDR3 region has the DNA TGTGCCAGCAGCTCGGGGACTCTCTATGGCTACACCTTC.

This clone appeared a single time. This chain connects TRBV7-3 to TRBJ1-1; no definite D call. The CDR3 extends over 15 amino acids. Per the germline V gene, CDR1 is SGHTA and CDR2 is FQGTGA. V was shortened by 2 bases and J by 0 bases, with 10 bases between the two germline ends. Here the CDR3 reads CASSLGQPMNTEAFF. CDR3 nucleotide sequence: TGTGCCAGCAGCTTAGGGCAGCCAATGAACACTGAAGCTTTCTTT.

The rearrangement joins TRBV10-3 to TRBJ2-2, with no clear D. CDR3 size: 11 residues. V was cut by 9 bases and J by 2 bases, with 4 bases left in between. Germline V CDR1 and CDR2: ENHRY, SYGVKD. CDR3 in DNA: TGTGCCATTAAAAACACCGGGGAGCTGTTTTTT. Its translation: CAIKNTGELFF.

Turning to this clone: The same CDR3 is also encoded by other DNA sequences in this sample. V is TRBV3-1 (or the pseudogene TRBV3-2) and J is TRBJ2-2; D call uncertain. The CDR3 covers 13 residues. V dropped 1 base and J dropped 4 bases, with 4 bases sitting between them. Germline V gene sequence: CDR1 LGHDT, CDR2 YNNKEL (reference sequence). CDR3 nucleotides: TGTGCCAGCAGCCAAGTGGGCACCGGGGAGCTGTTTTTT. It encodes CASSQVGTGELFF.

In this sample, this clone turned up once. The genes are TRBV4-3 and TRBJ2-2; 9 nucleotides align to TRBD1. The germline CDR1 and CDR2 sequences are LGHNA and YSLEER. CDR3 size: 16 residues. The ends lost 0 bases at V and 3 bases at J; junction bases unmatched: 2. The CDR3 region has the DNA TGCGCCAGCAGCCAAGAACAGGGGGCTTACACCGGGGAGCTGTTTTTT. Translated, it gives CASSQEQGAYTGELFF.

The V gene is TRBV6-5, the J gene TRBJ2-7; D is perhaps TRBD1 or TRBD2 (6 bases each). V lost 2 bases to trimming and J lost 4 bases, with 15 bases between them. The CDR3 runs to 15 residues. Per the germline V gene, CDR1 is MNHEY and CDR2 is SVGAGI. The CDR3: CASSYRGQTTYEQYF. The DNA of the CDR3 is TGTGCCAGCAGTTACCGGGGGCAAACCACTTACGAGCAGTACTTC.

The chain recombines TRBV2 with TRBJ2-5; tentatively, D is TRBD2 (6 bases). This CDR3 spans 16 amino acids. Trimming stripped 3 bases from V and 0 bases from J, with 14 bases between. Germline V lookup: CDR1 SNHLY, CDR2 FYNNEI. CDR3 DNA sequence: TGTGCCAGCAGTGACCGCAGCGGAGGGGACCAAGAGACCCAGTACTTC. Translating gives CASSDRSGGDQETQYF. Using reference TRBV2 and TRBJ2-5 for the parts outside the CDR3, the full variable domain is EPEVTQTPSHQVTQMGQEVILRCVPISNHLYFYWYRQILGQKVEFLVSFYNNEISEKSEIFDDQFSVERPDGSNFTLKIRSTKLEDSAMYFCASSDRSGGDQETQYFGPGTRLLVL.

The chain is built from TRBV18 and TRBJ2-5; 12 bases agree with TRBD2. The CDR3 runs to 15 residues. The J segment lost 5 bases and the V segment lost 3 bases, leaving 4 bases of the junction unmatched. The germline V gene has CDR1 KGHSH and CDR2 LQKENI. CDR3 nucleotide sequence: TGTGCCAGCTCACCCGGACTAGCGGGACCTGAGACCCAGTACTTC. This sequence encodes CASSPGLAGPETQYF.

The V and J genes are TRBV5-1 and TRBJ1-1; possibly TRBD1 for D (5 bases). Trimming cost V 2 bases and J 0 bases, with 8 bases left between them. The CDR3 sequence is 14 residues long. CDR1 SGHRS and CDR2 YFSETQ come from the germline V gene. The CDR3 loop is CASSFGDLNTEAFF. DNA for the CDR3: TGCGCCAGCAGCTTCGGGGACCTGAACACTGAAGCTTTCTTT. The full variable domain, rest sourced from reference TRBV5-1 and TRBJ1-1, is KAGVTQTPRYLIKTRGQQVTLSCSPISGHRSVSWYQQTPGQGLQFLFEYFSETQRNKGNFPGRFSGRQFSNSRSEMNVSTLELGDSALYLCASSFGDLNTEAFFGQGTRLTVV.

The chain combines TRBV6-2 or TRBV6-3 with TRBJ2-1; perhaps D is TRBD1 or TRBD2 (5 bases each). CDR3 length: 16 residues. V shed 5 bases and J shed 3 bases, with 17 bases lying between them. From germline, CDR1 is MNHEY and CDR2 SVGEGT. The CDR3 DNA is TGTGCCAGCAGTCCCTACGGGGCGGAATTCTACAATGAGCAGTTCTTC. It codes for CASSPYGAEFYNEQFF.

As concerns this clone: Other DNA sequences in the sample encode the same CDR3. The chain is built from TRBV18 and TRBJ2-5; 8 bases align to TRBD1. V gave up 3 bases and J gave up 2 bases; unmatched junction bases: 2. The germline V gene has CDR1 KGHSH and CDR2 LQKENI. CDR3 length equals 14 residues. In DNA, the CDR3 is TGTGCCAGCTCACCGGGACAGGTACAAGAGACCCAGTACTTC. This encodes CASSPGQVQETQYF.

The chain uses TRBV9 and TRBJ1-4; 10 nucleotides match TRBD1. Germline V lookup: CDR1 SGDLS, CDR2 YYNGEE. The CDR3 has 15 residues. J lost 7 bases, V lost 0 bases, and 3 bases had no gene match. DNA for the CDR3: TGTGCCAGCAGCGTAGAGACAGGGGGCTCTGAAAAACTGTTTTTT. Translating it yields CASSVETGGSEKLFF.

The rearrangement joins TRBV6-5 to TRBJ2-3; no firm D call. In germline, CDR1 is MNHEY, CDR2 SVGAGI. The ends were cut back, 6 bases at V and 0 bases at J, with 4 bases in the middle. The CDR3 sequence is 12 residues long. CDR3 sequence: CASRHSTDTQYF. The DNA for the CDR3 is TGTGCCAGCAGGCACAGCACAGATACGCAGTATTTT.